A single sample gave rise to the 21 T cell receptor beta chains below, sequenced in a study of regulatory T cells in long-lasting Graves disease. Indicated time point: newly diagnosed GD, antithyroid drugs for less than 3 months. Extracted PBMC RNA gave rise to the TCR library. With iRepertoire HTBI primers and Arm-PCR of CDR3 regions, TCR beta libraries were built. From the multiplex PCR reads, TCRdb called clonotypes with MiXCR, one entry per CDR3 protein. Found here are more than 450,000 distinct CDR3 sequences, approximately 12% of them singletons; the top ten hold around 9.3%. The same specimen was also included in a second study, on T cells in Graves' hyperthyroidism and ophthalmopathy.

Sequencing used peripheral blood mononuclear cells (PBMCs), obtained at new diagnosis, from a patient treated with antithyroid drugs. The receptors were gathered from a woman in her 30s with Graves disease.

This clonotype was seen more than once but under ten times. CDR3 DNA: TGTGCCAGACCATCAAATCCCGACAGGGGGCGAAGAGTTGACACCGGGGAGCTGTTTTTT. The encoded protein is CARPSNPDRGRRVDTGELFF. The V and J genes are TRBV14 and TRBJ2-2; 10 positions match TRBD1. V gave up 9 bases and J gave up 3 bases; unmatched junction bases: 22. Germline-derived CDR1 and CDR2 are SGHDN and FVKESK. This CDR3 is 20 amino acids long. The entire variable domain, with the rest obtained from reference TRBV14 and TRBJ2-2, is as follows: EAGVTQFPSHSVIEKGQTVTLRCDPISGHDNLYWYRRVMGKEIKFLLHFVKESKQDESGMPNNRFLAERTGGTYSTLKVQPAELEDSGVYFCARPSNPDRGRRVDTGELFFGEGSRLTVL.

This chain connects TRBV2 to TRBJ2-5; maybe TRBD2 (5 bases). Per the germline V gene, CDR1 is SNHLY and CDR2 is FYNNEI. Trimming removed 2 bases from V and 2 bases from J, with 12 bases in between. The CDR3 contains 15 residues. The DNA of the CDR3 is TGTGCCAGCAGTGAATTCGCTAGCCGACAAGAGACCCAGTACTTC. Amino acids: CASSEFASRQETQYF.

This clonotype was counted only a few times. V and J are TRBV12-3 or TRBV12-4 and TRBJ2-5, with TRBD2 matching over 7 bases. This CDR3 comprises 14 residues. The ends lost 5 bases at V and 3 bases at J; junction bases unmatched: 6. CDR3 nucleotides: TGTGCCAGCAGTAGGGGACTACTTAAAGAGACCCAGTACTTC. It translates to CASSRGLLKETQYF.

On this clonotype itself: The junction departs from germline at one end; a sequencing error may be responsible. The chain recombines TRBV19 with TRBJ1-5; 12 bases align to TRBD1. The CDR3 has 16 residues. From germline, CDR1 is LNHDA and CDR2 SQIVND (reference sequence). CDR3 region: CASRIGGTGGVQPQHF. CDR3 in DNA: TGTGCCAGTAGGATAGGCGGGACAGGGGGCGTTCAGCCCCAGCATTTT.

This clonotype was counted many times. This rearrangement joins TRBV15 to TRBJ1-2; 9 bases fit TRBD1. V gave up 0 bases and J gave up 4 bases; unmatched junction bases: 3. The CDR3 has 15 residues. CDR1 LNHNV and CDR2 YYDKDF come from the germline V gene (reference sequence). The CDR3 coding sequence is TGTGCCACCAGCAGAGATTTGGGACAGGGCTATGGCTACACCTTC. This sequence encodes CATSRDLGQGYGYTF.

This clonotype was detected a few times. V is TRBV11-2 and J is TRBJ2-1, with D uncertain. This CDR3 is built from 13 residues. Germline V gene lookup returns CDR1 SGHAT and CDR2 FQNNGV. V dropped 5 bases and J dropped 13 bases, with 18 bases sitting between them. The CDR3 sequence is CASSQDGPEQQFF. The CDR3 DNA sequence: TGTGCCAGCAGCCAAGATGGGCCCGAACAACAGTTCTTC.

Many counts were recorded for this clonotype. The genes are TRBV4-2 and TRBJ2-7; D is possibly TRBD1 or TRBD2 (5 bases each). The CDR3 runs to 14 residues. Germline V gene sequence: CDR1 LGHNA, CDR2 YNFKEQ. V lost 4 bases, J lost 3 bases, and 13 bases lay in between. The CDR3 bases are TGTGCCAGCAGCCTTACCGGGACCCTCTACGAGCAGTACTTC. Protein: CASSLTGTLYEQYF.

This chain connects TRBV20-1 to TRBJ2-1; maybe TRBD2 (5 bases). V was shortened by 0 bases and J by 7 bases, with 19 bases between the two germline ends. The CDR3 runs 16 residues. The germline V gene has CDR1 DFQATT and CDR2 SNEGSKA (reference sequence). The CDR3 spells CSARDLADWLGNEQFF. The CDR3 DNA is TGCAGTGCTAGAGATCTGGCGGACTGGCTAGGAAATGAGCAGTTCTTC.

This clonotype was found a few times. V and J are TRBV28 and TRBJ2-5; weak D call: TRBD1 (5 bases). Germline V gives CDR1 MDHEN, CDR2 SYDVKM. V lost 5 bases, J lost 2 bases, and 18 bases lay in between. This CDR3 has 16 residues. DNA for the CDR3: TGTGCCAGCAGTGCCTCAGGGCAGTATCCGCAAGAGACCCAGTACTTC. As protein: CASSASGQYPQETQYF.

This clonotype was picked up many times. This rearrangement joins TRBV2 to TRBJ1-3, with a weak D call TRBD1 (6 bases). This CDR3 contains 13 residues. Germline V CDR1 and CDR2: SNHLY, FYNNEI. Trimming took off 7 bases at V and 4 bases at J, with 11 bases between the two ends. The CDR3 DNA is TGTGCCAGCAAAGGGACAACCGGAAACACCATATATTTT. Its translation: CASKGTTGNTIYF.

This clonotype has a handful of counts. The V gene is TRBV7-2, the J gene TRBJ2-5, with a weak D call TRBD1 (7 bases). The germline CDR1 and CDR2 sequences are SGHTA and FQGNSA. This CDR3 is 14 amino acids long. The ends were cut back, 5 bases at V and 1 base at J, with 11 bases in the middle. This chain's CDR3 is CASSQGGAQETQYF. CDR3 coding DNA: TGTGCCAGCAGCCAGGGGGGCGCCCAAGAGACCCAGTACTTC.

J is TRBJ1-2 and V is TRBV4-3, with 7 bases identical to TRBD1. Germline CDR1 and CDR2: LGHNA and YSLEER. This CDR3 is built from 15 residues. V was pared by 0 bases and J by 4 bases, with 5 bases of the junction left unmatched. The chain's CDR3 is CASSQERQGLYGYTF. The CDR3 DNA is TGCGCCAGCAGCCAAGAACGACAGGGACTCTATGGCTACACCTTC.

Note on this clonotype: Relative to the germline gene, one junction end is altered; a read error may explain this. In nucleotides, the CDR3 is TGTACCAGCAGCTTAGACAGCTCTGGGGCCAACGTCCTGACTTTC. Translated: CTSSLDSSGANVLTF. This chain uses TRBV11-2 with TRBJ2-6; D is perhaps TRBD1 (5 bases). Germline assignment: CDR1 SGHAT and CDR2 FQNNGV. The CDR3 is 15 amino acids.

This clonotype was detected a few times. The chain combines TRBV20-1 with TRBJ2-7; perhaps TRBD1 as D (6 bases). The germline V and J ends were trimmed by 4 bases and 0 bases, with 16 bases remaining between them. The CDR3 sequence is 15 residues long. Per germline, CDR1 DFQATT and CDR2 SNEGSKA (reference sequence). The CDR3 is CSAKYGGHRSYEQYF. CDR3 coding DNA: TGCAGTGCTAAGTATGGGGGCCACCGCTCCTACGAGCAGTACTTC.

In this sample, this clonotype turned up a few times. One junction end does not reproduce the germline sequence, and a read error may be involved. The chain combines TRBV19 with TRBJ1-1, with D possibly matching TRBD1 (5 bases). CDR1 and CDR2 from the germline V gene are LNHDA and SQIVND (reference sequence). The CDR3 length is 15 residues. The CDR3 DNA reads TGTGCCGGTAGTATTAGCGGCCGGAGGGGCACTGAAGCTTTCTTT. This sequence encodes CAGSISGRRGTEAFF. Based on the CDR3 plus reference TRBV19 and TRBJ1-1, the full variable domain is DGGITQSPKYLFRKEGQNVTLSCEQNLNHDAMYWYRQDPGQGLRLIYYSQIVNDFQKGDIAEGYSVSREKKESFPLTVTSAQKNPTAFYLCAGSISGRRGTEAFFGQGTRLTVV.

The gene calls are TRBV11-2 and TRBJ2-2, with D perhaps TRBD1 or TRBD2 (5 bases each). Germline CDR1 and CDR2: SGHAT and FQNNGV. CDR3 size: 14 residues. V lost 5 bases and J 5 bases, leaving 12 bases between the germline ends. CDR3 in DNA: TGTGCCAGCAGCCCCCCGAGGGGAACCGGGGAGCTGTTTTTT. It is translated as CASSPPRGTGELFF.

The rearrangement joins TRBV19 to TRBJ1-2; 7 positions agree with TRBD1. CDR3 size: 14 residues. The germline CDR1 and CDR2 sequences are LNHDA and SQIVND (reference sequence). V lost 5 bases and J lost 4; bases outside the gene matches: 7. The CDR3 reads CASSVMTGTYGYTF. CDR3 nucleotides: TGTGCCAGTAGTGTAATGACAGGGACCTATGGCTACACCTTC. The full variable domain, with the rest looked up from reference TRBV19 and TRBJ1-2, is DGGITQSPKYLFRKEGQNVTLSCEQNLNHDAMYWYRQDPGQGLRLIYYSQIVNDFQKGDIAEGYSVSREKKESFPLTVTSAQKNPTAFYLCASSVMTGTYGYTFGSGTRLTVV.

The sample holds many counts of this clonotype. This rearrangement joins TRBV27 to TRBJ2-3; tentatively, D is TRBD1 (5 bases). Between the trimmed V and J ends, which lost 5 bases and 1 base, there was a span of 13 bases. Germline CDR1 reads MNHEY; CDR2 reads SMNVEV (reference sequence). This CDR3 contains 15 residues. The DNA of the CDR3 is TGTGCCAGCAGTCTAGGGGTAAAAGGCACAGATACGCAGTATTTT. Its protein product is CASSLGVKGTDTQYF.

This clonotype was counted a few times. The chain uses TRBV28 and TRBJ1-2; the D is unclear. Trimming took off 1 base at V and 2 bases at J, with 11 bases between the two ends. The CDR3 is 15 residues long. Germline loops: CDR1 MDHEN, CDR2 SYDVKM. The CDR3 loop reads CASSLSELVNYGYTF. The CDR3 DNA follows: TGTGCCAGCAGTTTATCGGAGTTAGTGAACTATGGCTACACCTTC.

CDR3 coding DNA: TGCAGTGCTAGGGGGCAGGGAGGGGACACTGAAGCTTTCTTT. Protein: CSARGQGGDTEAFF. V and J are TRBV20-1 and TRBJ1-1; TRBD1 is a possible D gene (5 bases). Per germline, CDR1 DFQATT and CDR2 SNEGSKA (reference sequence). Trimming took off 3 bases at V and 3 bases at J, with 14 bases between the two ends. The CDR3 length is 14 residues.

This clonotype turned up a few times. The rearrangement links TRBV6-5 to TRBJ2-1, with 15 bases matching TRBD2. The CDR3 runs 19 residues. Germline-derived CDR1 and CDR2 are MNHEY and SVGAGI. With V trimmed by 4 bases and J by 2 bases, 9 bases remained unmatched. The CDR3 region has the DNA TGTGCCAGCAGTTCCCCCCGCGGGACTAGCGGGAGGACCTACAATGAGCAGTTCTTC. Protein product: CASSSPRGTSGRTYNEQFF.